The source of this TCR beta chain is a study of T cells in Graves' hyperthyroidism and ophthalmopathy. Findings and caveats of the study: Most clonotypes expanded in the thyroid (above 0.001) were also present in blood. Ophthalmopathy prediction by the model preceded onset by a median approximately 5.9 months.

Each diagnosis was grounded in clinical symptoms, serum thyroxine and TRAb, thyroid ultrasound, and orbital computed tomography. V was clipped by 5 bases and J by 7 bases, with 14 bases between them. The germline CDR1 and CDR2 sequences are MNHNS and SASEGT. The CDR3 has 13 residues. This clonotype was counted ten times or more. As yet, its antigen is unknown. Amplification of TCR beta CDR3 regions used RNA as the template. Researchers ran a first-round RT-PCR on the TCR CDR3 using the HTBI primer set. A single record per CDR3 protein comes from TCRdb applying MiXCR to the multiplex PCR reads. The sample lists 200,000 or so distinct CDR3 sequences, about a sixth occurring once.

The origin of this receptor is a woman aged 50 to 60 with Graves' hyperthyroidism. V usage is TRBV6-1 and J usage is TRBJ1-1; D gene uncertain. Sequencing was performed on blood. CDR3 bases: TGTGCCAGCAGTAAACAGCTAGCTAATGAAGCTTTCTTT. Encoded protein: CASSKQLANEAFF.